This TCR beta chain was sequenced in a study of OX40 agonist ivuxolimab in advanced cancers. Whole-study context: Three patients responded partially, comprising one with hepatocellular carcinoma and two with cutaneous melanoma.

The protocol was immunoSEQ multiplex PCR, while the TCRdb copy is restricted to in-frame clones and leaves out a portion. Among 15,000 to 20,000 clones listed, around 67% were seen once. There are 13 residues in the CDR3. Looked up from germline, CDR1 is SQVTM and CDR2 is ANQGSEA. The V and J ends lost 4 bases and 3 bases respectively, with 12 bases between them. The chain employs TRBV29-1 and TRBJ2-5; D unresolved. The TCR comes from an adult with an advanced solid tumor such as melanoma, head and neck, liver or kidney cancer. The specimen comprised CD4+ or CD8+ T cells sorted from blood, sampled in a trial of the OX40 agonist ivuxolimab. The CDR3 DNA sequence: TGCAGCGTTGTTGGGGTTCGAGAAGAGACCCAGTACTTC. Its protein is CSVVGVREETQYF.